The 30 T cell receptor beta chains below were found in one sample sequenced in a study of beta chain features in type 1 diabetes. The sequenced template was cDNA made from the entire isolated RNA. Here immunoSEQ multiplex PCR was the method, and the copy in TCRdb shows in-frame clones only, minus some. The data show about 140,000 clones, with 6.9% seen just once and 1.4% held by the top ten. Sequencing was performed on central memory CD4+ T cells from blood. These receptors were obtained from a woman aged 30 to 39 in good health.

The sample holds a few counts of this clone. The chain carries TRBV18 and TRBJ2-7; a weak D match, TRBD1 (7 bases). Germline V gives CDR1 KGHSH, CDR2 LQKENI. This CDR3 spans 14 amino acids. V gave up 1 base and J gave up 4 bases, with 11 bases separating them. CDR3 in DNA: TGTGCCAGCTCACCACTATCAGGGGGGTACGAGCAGTACTTC. Translation gives CASSPLSGGYEQYF. Complete variable domain (other parts from reference TRBV18 and TRBJ2-7): NAGVMQNPRHLVRRRGQEARLRCSPMKGHSHVYWYRQLPEEGLKFMVYLQKENIIDESGMPKERFSAEFPKEGPSILRIQQVVRGDSAAYFCASSPLSGGYEQYFGPGTRLTVT.

The chain is built from TRBV7-2 and TRBJ1-2; TRBD1 is a possible D gene (5 bases). Per germline, CDR1 SGHTA and CDR2 FQGNSA. CDR3 length equals 15 residues. Trimming removed 3 bases at V and 2 bases at J, with 13 bases between. The CDR3 sequence: CASSFQGTQNYGYTF. The CDR3 DNA reads TGTGCCAGCAGCTTTCAGGGCACACAGAACTATGGCTACACCTTC.

This clone has more than one count but fewer than ten. This rearrangement joins TRBV7-2 to TRBJ2-7; the match to TRBD2 covers 12 bases. Looked up from germline, CDR1 is SGHTA and CDR2 is FQGNSA. This CDR3 contains 16 residues. With V trimmed by 5 bases and J by 2 bases, 7 bases remained unmatched. The CDR3 DNA reads as TGTGCCAGCAGCAGACTAGCGGGAGAGGGAACCTACGAGCAGTACTTC. This gives the protein CASSRLAGEGTYEQYF.

This sequence joins TRBV19 and TRBJ2-1, with D perhaps matching TRBD2 (5 bases). The CDR3 is made up of 13 amino acids. Germline values: CDR1 LNHDA, CDR2 SQIVND (reference sequence). The V and J ends lost 4 bases and 8 bases respectively, with 12 bases between them. The DNA for the CDR3 is TGTGCCAGTAGTACGGGTGCGCGGGATGAGCAGTTCTTC. Translated, it gives CASSTGARDEQFF.

In this sample, this clone turned up a few times. The chain recombines TRBV28 with TRBJ2-4; D is ambiguous. V lost 2 bases to trimming and J lost 0 bases, with 11 bases between them. CDR1 MDHEN and CDR2 SYDVKM come from the germline V gene. This CDR3 has 16 amino acids. CDR3 DNA: TGTGCCAGCAGTTTAGTGGGCAGCATAGCCAAAAACATTCAGTACTTC. Amino acids: CASSLVGSIAKNIQYF.

V and J are TRBV19 and TRBJ2-7; 11 nucleotides agree with TRBD2. CDR1 and CDR2 (germline): LNHDA, SQIVND (reference sequence). V shed 4 bases and J 0 bases; nucleotides not matched to a gene: 2. The length of the CDR3 is 15 residues. The CDR3 is CASSTGTSGSYEQYF. The CDR3, as DNA: TGTGCCAGTAGTACGGGGACTAGCGGCTCCTACGAGCAGTACTTC. The whole variable domain, remainder taken from reference TRBV19 and TRBJ2-7, is DGGITQSPKYLFRKEGQNVTLSCEQNLNHDAMYWYRQDPGQGLRLIYYSQIVNDFQKGDIAEGYSVSREKKESFPLTVTSAQKNPTAFYLCASSTGTSGSYEQYFGPGTRLTVT.

This clone was found many times. V gene TRBV29-1 combines with J gene TRBJ2-7, with 11 bases that match TRBD2. Germline-derived CDR1 and CDR2 are SQVTM and ANQGSEA. The CDR3 spans 12 residues. J was trimmed by 5 bases and V by 6 bases; bases with no gene match: 3. Here the CDR3 reads CSVLTSGNEQYF. CDR3 sequence (DNA): TGCAGCGTCTTGACTAGCGGGAACGAGCAGTACTTC.

In its sample, this clone was seen many times. The rearrangement joins TRBV4-3 to TRBJ2-5, with 9 positions matching TRBD1. There are 14 residues in the CDR3. Looked up from germline, CDR1 is LGHNA and CDR2 is YSLEER. Trimming took 4 bases from V and 2 from J; bases not matched to a gene: 2. CDR3 in amino acids: CASSRDRAQETQYF. CDR3 nucleotide sequence: TGCGCCAGCAGCCGGGACAGGGCTCAAGAGACCCAGTACTTC.

This clone was picked up many times. The gene calls are TRBV28 and TRBJ2-5; no clear D gene. In germline, CDR1 is MDHEN, CDR2 SYDVKM. V gave up 5 bases and J gave up 5 bases, with 6 bases separating them. This CDR3 has 11 residues. The CDR3 nucleotides are TGTGCCAGCAGTGCCGGTGAGACCCAGTACTTC. Translating it yields CASSAGETQYF.

This clone turned up a few times. V and J are TRBV18 and TRBJ2-7; 9 nucleotides agree with TRBD1. Trimming removed 8 bases from V and 0 bases from J; junction bases left unmatched: 8. This CDR3 is built from 15 residues. Germline-derived CDR1 and CDR2 are KGHSH and LQKENI. The chain's CDR3 is CASVPGQGYSYEQYF. CDR3 nucleotides: TGTGCCAGCGTCCCGGGACAGGGTTACTCCTACGAGCAGTACTTC.

V gene TRBV19 combines with J gene TRBJ2-4, with TRBD1 matching over 9 bases. The CDR3 covers 14 residues. Germline V gene data show CDR1 as LNHDA and CDR2 as SQIVND (reference sequence). The trim removed 8 bases at V and 8 bases at J, leaving 10 bases unmatched. CDR3: CASHPRTGVDIQYF. CDR3 DNA sequence: TGTGCCAGTCACCCGAGGACAGGGGTTGACATTCAGTACTTC.

The rearrangement uses TRBV30 and TRBJ2-6; D might be TRBD2 (5 bases). The CDR3 runs 14 residues. The germline V gene has CDR1 GTSNPN and CDR2 SVGIG (reference sequence). V was cut by 4 bases and J by 9 bases, with 16 bases left in between. CDR3 in DNA: TGTGCCTGGAACCGAGGGCTACAACGCAACGTCCTGACTTTC. Its protein product is CAWNRGLQRNVLTF.

This chain connects TRBV7-2 to TRBJ2-7; maybe TRBD1 (5 bases). V was trimmed by 2 bases and J by 6 bases, leaving 8 bases between them. Germline loops: CDR1 SGHTA, CDR2 FQGNSA. CDR3 length equals 12 residues. CDR3 loop: CASSLQGLEQYF. In DNA form, the CDR3 reads TGTGCCAGCAGCTTACAGGGCCTCGAGCAGTACTTC.

This clone came up a few times. The J gene is TRBJ2-5, the V gene TRBV30; D call uncertain. The CDR3 runs to 14 residues. V lost 3 bases to trimming and J lost 3 bases, with 14 bases between them. From germline, CDR1 is GTSNPN and CDR2 SVGIG (reference sequence). This CDR3 reads CAWSLSWSKETQYF. For the CDR3, the DNA is TGTGCCTGGAGCCTTAGTTGGAGTAAAGAGACCCAGTACTTC.

This clone was seen only a few times. The chain joins TRBV7-9 to TRBJ2-7; TRBD1 matches 7 bases. J gave up 1 base and V 3 bases, and 18 bases lay outside the gene matches. Germline values: CDR1 SEHNR, CDR2 FQNEAQ (reference sequence). CDR3 length: 19 amino acids. Here the CDR3 DNA reads TGTGCCAGCAGCTTCCGACAGGGCCAGGGGACCCAAACATCCTACGAGCAGTACTTC. It is translated as CASSFRQGQGTQTSYEQYF.

In the case of this clone: Germline is not matched at one junction end, which may reflect a read error. The chain combines TRBV4-3 with TRBJ2-3; a possible D gene is TRBD2 (5 bases). Germline V gene sequence: CDR1 LGHNA, CDR2 YSLEER. The CDR3 runs to 13 residues. CDR3 in DNA: TGCGCCAGCAGCCCCCCTAGCAGAGATACGCAGTATTTT. Translation gives CASSPPSRDTQYF.

The chain joins TRBV5-6 to TRBJ1-5; D is undetermined. The CDR3 extends over 15 amino acids. Deletions cut 0 bases from V and 6 bases from J, with 13 bases between. Germline V gives CDR1 SGHDT, CDR2 YYEEEE. In DNA form, the CDR3 reads TGTGCCAGCAGCTTGGGATCGGCAGGACTTCAGCCCCAGCATTTT. Its protein is CASSLGSAGLQPQHF.

About this clone itself: An end of the junction does not agree with germline; a read error may underlie this. V usage is TRBV7-2 and J usage is TRBJ1-5, with D tentatively TRBD1 (6 bases). The CDR3 is 16 amino acids. Germline loops: CDR1 SGHTA, CDR2 FQGNSA. Here the CDR3 reads CASSRGGYFSNQPQHF. Written as DNA, the CDR3 is TGTGCCAGCAGCAGGGGGGGATACTTTAGCAATCAACCCCAGCATTTT. Complete variable domain (other parts from reference TRBV7-2 and TRBJ1-5): GAGVSQSPSNKVTEKGKDVELRCDPISGHTALYWYRQSLGQGLEFLIYFQGNSAPDKSGLPSDRFSAERTGGSVSTLTIQRTQQEDSAVYLCASSRGGYFSNQPQHFGDGTRLSIL.

This clone was seen a handful of times. V gene TRBV28 combines with J gene TRBJ1-4; D is perhaps TRBD1 (6 bases). The CDR3 extends over 13 amino acids. Germline CDR1 MDHEN, CDR2 SYDVKM. The ends were cut back, 6 bases at V and 8 bases at J, with 13 bases in the middle. DNA for the CDR3: TGTGCCAGCAGGACAGGTCTTAGAGAAAAACTGTTTTTT. This codes for CASRTGLREKLFF.

CDR3 region: CACRGVLETQYF. Here the CDR3 DNA reads TGTGCCTGCAGGGGAGTTCTGGAGACCCAGTACTTC. The chain uses TRBV30 and TRBJ2-5, with D possibly being TRBD1 (6 bases). V dropped 6 bases and J dropped 5 bases, with 13 bases sitting between them. Germline CDR1 GTSNPN, CDR2 SVGIG (reference sequence). The CDR3 sequence is 12 residues long.

This clone was seen ten or more times. The genes are TRBV30 and TRBJ1-1, with 8 bases matching TRBD1. J lost 0 bases, V lost 4 bases, and 4 bases had no gene match. The CDR3 totals 14 residues. Germline values: CDR1 GTSNPN, CDR2 SVGIG (reference sequence). The CDR3 nucleotides read TGTGCCTGGACTTCGGACAGGGTGAACACTGAAGCTTTCTTT. Its protein product is CAWTSDRVNTEAFF.

This clone came up a few times. The gene calls are TRBV18 and TRBJ2-1; D is possibly TRBD2 (5 bases). Trimming stripped 0 bases from V and 5 bases from J, with 20 bases between. This CDR3 contains 18 residues. Germline CDR1 and CDR2: KGHSH and LQKENI. This CDR3 reads CASSPPAGVGGLDNEQFF. CDR3 coding DNA: TGTGCCAGCTCACCACCGGCGGGTGTCGGTGGGTTGGACAATGAGCAGTTCTTC.

This clone was counted a few times. This chain uses TRBV10-3 with TRBJ2-7; maybe TRBD1 (6 bases). The V end lost 5 bases, the J end lost 5 bases, and 31 bases lay between the germline ends. Germline CDR1 reads ENHRY; CDR2 reads SYGVKD. This CDR3 is 19 amino acids long. The CDR3, as DNA: TGTGCCATCAGTATGTGGGGACATCTACGAACAACTACTACTGACGAGCAGTACTTC. It specifies CAISMWGHLRTTTTDEQYF.

This chain links TRBV7-9 with TRBJ2-3; the match to TRBD2 covers 9 bases. Trimming removed 0 bases from V and 3 bases from J; junction bases left unmatched: 1. Per germline, CDR1 SEHNR and CDR2 FQNEAQ (reference sequence). This CDR3 contains 15 residues. Written as DNA, the CDR3 is TGTGCCAGCAGCTTAGCTCTAGCGGGGACAGATACGCAGTATTTT. It specifies CASSLALAGTDTQYF.

This chain connects TRBV7-9 to TRBJ2-7; 7 bases are a match to TRBD1. V lost 2 bases, J lost 0 bases, and 4 bases stayed unmatched. CDR3 size: 15 residues. Germline-derived CDR1 and CDR2 are SEHNR and FQNEAQ (reference sequence). The chain's CDR3 is CASSLRAGGSYEQYF. CDR3 in DNA: TGTGCCAGCAGCTTACGCGCAGGGGGCTCCTACGAGCAGTACTTC.

This clone was detected many times. The chain carries TRBV5-6 and TRBJ2-2; 7 nucleotides line up with TRBD2. The CDR3 runs to 13 residues. In germline, CDR1 is SGHDT, CDR2 YYEEEE. With V trimmed by 5 bases and J by 5 bases, 3 bases remained unmatched. The CDR3 protein is CASRRERTGELFF. The CDR3 coding sequence is TGTGCCAGCAGGCGGGAGAGGACCGGGGAGCTGTTTTTT.

This clone appeared a few times. This rearrangement joins TRBV30 to TRBJ1-3, with TRBD1 matching 8 bases. The CDR3 is 12 amino acids. The germline CDR1 and CDR2 sequences are GTSNPN and SVGIG (reference sequence). The V gene end was trimmed by 7 bases and the J gene end by 2 bases; junction bases not matched to a gene: 1. CDR3: CALQGAGNTIYF. The CDR3 region has the DNA TGTGCCTTACAGGGGGCTGGAAACACCATATATTTT.

V and J are TRBV7-8 and TRBJ2-5; no clear D gene. Per the germline V gene, CDR1 is SGHVS and CDR2 is FQNEAQ. CDR3 length: 13 amino acids. The ends were cut back, 5 bases at V and 2 bases at J, with 9 bases in the middle. CDR3 sequence reads: CASSRSKQETQYF. The CDR3 DNA follows: TGTGCCAGCAGCCGGAGTAAACAAGAGACCCAGTACTTC. The full variable domain, in which reference TRBV7-8 and TRBJ2-5 provide the parts outside the CDR3, is GAGVSQSPRYKVAKRGQDVALRCDPISGHVSLFWYQQALGQGPEFLTYFQNEAQLDKSGLPSDRFFAERPEGSVSTLKIQRTQQEDSAVYLCASSRSKQETQYFGPGTRLLVL.

The chain combines TRBV7-2 with TRBJ2-3; 11 bases match TRBD2. Germline CDR1 and CDR2: SGHTA and FQGNSA. V dropped 1 base and J dropped 3; count of bases not matched to a gene: 3. CDR3 size: 16 residues. This CDR3 is CASSLGASGRTDTQYF. The CDR3 DNA reads TGTGCCAGCAGCTTAGGGGCTAGCGGGAGGACAGATACGCAGTATTTT.

The V call is TRBV5-4, the J call TRBJ2-5, with 7 bases fitting TRBD1. Germline V lookup: CDR1 SGHNT, CDR2 YYREEE (reference sequence). With 2 bases clipped from V and 4 bases from J, the junction kept 8 bases outside the gene matches. The CDR3 spans 15 residues. CDR3 in DNA: TGTGCCAGCAGCTTTACAGGGGCCCTCGGAGAGACCCAGTACTTC. Its protein product is CASSFTGALGETQYF.